A selection of T cell receptor beta chains follows, all from one sample in a study of cytomegalovirus exposure and HLA in healthy donors. The repertoire was sequenced with immunoSEQ multiplex PCR; TCRdb's copy has only in-frame clones and lacks some. The sample yields some 100,000 clones, 75% seen once. The sample taken for sequencing was PBMCs. These receptors were obtained from a male donor in good health and CMV-seropositive. CDR3s include the opening cysteine and the closing phenylalanine or tryptophan. A D gene is named only where the DNA matches it firmly. Only some rows state a clone size, as once, few, many or a class for expanded clones.

V gene	D gene	J gene	clone size	CDR3 DNA	CDR3 protein
TRBV7-6	TRBD1	TRBJ1-2	NA	TGTGCCAGCAGCCGCGGACAGGGGCGCATAGGCTACACCTTC	CASSRGQGRIGYTF
TRBV30	TRBD2	TRBJ2-3	NA	TGTGCCTGGAGTGGCCCCACTAGCGGGGGCGGAGATACGCAGTATTTT	CAWSGPTSGGGDTQYF
TRBV5-4	NA	TRBJ2-5	NA	TGTGCCAGCAGCTTGGCGGTAGAAGAGACCCAGTACTTC	CASSLAVEETQYF
TRBV14	NA	TRBJ2-5	NA	TGTGCCAGCAGCCCCCGACTGTCACAAGAGACCCAGTACTTC	CASSPRLSQETQYF
TRBV28	NA	TRBJ1-4	NA	TGTGCCAGCAGAACCGACAGCGCGGAAAAACTGTTTTTT	CASRTDSAEKLFF
TRBV11-2	TRBD1	TRBJ2-7	few	TGTGCCAGCAGCTTAGTGGCCAACAGGGGTTCCTACGAGCAGTACTTC	CASSLVANRGSYEQYF
TRBV5-1	NA	TRBJ2-5	once	TGCGCCAGCAGCATAGAGGCAGAACAAGAGACCCAGTACTTC	CASSIEAEQETQYF
TRBV5-5	NA	TRBJ1-6	NA	TGTGCCAGCAGCCTGGGCATTGGGCCTAATTCACCCCTCCACTTT	CASSLGIGPNSPLHF
TRBV27	TRBD1	TRBJ1-5	few	TGTGCCAGCAGTTTGACAGGACAGGGCAATCAGCCCCAGCATTTT	CASSLTGQGNQPQHF
TRBV10-3	TRBD1	TRBJ1-2	NA	TGTGCCATCAGTGAGTCTACAGGGGACTATGGCTACACCTTC	CAISESTGDYGYTF
TRBV4-3	TRBD1	TRBJ1-5	NA	TGCGCCAGCAGCCCCGACAGGGAAAGTTCGGCCCAGCATTTT	CASSPDRESSAQHF
TRBV7-2	TRBD1	TRBJ2-7	NA	TGTGCCAGCAGCTTAGTTAGAGGGGGCGCTTACGAGCAGTACTTC	CASSLVRGGAYEQYF
TRBV4-1	NA	TRBJ2-7	NA	TGCGCCAGCAGCCAAGCCCCAGGCGAAACCTACGAGCAGTACTTC	CASSQAPGETYEQYF
TRBV5-4	TRBD1	TRBJ2-7	few	TGTGCCAGCAGCCCCCGGACAGGTCGGACCTACGAGCAGTACTTC	CASSPRTGRTYEQYF
TRBV4-3	NA	TRBJ2-6	NA	TGCGCCAGCAGCCAAGACGGAGTCTCTGGGGCCAACGTCCTGACTTTC	CASSQDGVSGANVLTF
TRBV19	TRBD2	TRBJ2-1	once	TGTGCCAGTAGTATAGGAGGCGGGGGGGTTGAGCAGTTCTTC	CASSIGGGGVEQFF
TRBV30	NA	TRBJ2-1	NA	TGTGCCTGGAGCCTCGGCGCGACAAACCAGTTCTTC	CAWSLGATNQFF
TRBV4-3	NA	TRBJ1-1	few	TGCGCCAGCAGCCAAGATCGTTACACTGAAGCTTTCTTT	CASSQDRYTEAFF